Below are 5 T cell receptor beta chains sequenced from a single sample in a study of control samples from healthy donors and cancer patients. Profiling relied on immunoSEQ multiplex PCR, and the TCRdb table lists in-frame clones only, not all of them. The sample contains roughly 52,000 clones, roughly 96% of which appear only once. Specimen: blood. The receptors were gathered from a man aged 25 to 40 in good health.

This chain links TRBV24-1 with TRBJ2-1, with no clear D. The V gene's germline CDR1 is KGHDR and CDR2 SFDVKD. V was shortened by 5 bases and J by 1 base, with 11 bases between the two germline ends. This CDR3 spans 15 amino acids. The CDR3 DNA sequence: TGTGCCACCAGTGCACCCCGGGCGTCCTACAATGAGCAGTTCTTC. Amino acids: CATSAPRASYNEQFF.

The rearrangement joins TRBV9 to TRBJ2-2; 15 bases line up with TRBD2. After removal of 2 bases from V and 3 bases from J, the junction contained 5 bases not matched to a gene. The CDR3 extends over 18 amino acids. The V gene's germline CDR1 is SGDLS and CDR2 YYNGEE. Here the CDR3 DNA reads TGTGCCAGCAGCGTTACCGGGACTAGCGGGAGGTACACCGGGGAGCTGTTTTTT. Residues: CASSVTGTSGRYTGELFF.

The chain uses TRBV7-3 and TRBJ2-3; possibly TRBD2 for D (6 bases). The CDR3 contains 15 residues. Germline V gene lookup returns CDR1 SGHTA and CDR2 FQGTGA. Trimming cost V 1 base and J 5 bases, with 13 bases left between them. CDR3 region: CASSLNSGTIDTQYF. The CDR3 coding sequence is TGTGCCAGCAGCTTAAATAGCGGAACTATAGATACGCAGTATTTT.

The chain combines TRBV25-1 with TRBJ1-1, with unresolved D. Germline CDR1 and CDR2: MGHDK and SYGVNS. CDR3 size: 12 residues. V shed 2 bases and J shed 4 bases, with 5 bases lying between them. CDR3 residues: CASSEGATEAFF. The CDR3 nucleotides read TGTGCCAGCAGTGAAGGTGCCACTGAAGCTTTCTTT.

The chain combines TRBV9 with TRBJ2-7; D possibly corresponds to TRBD2 (8 bases). The germline V and J ends were trimmed by 4 bases and 0 bases, with 17 bases remaining between them. The CDR3 is made up of 16 amino acids. Germline CDR1 SGDLS, CDR2 YYNGEE. CDR3 DNA sequence: TGTGCCAGCAGCCCAGCAGGGGGGACTAGCTCCTACGAGCAGTACTTC. It translates to CASSPAGGTSSYEQYF.